Listed below are T cell receptor beta chains from one sample, sequenced in a study of post-analysis software for immune sequencing data. TCRdb ran MiXCR on the PCR reads and lists one entry per CDR3 protein. This repertoire shows hundreds of thousands of distinct CDR3 sequences, 25% to 30% found once; its top ten account for 0.55% to 0.65%. Sequencing was done on a sample of blood. These receptor sequences come from a girl aged 5 to 17 with multiple sclerosis. The CDR3 runs from the conserved cysteine through the conserved F or W. The D gene is left open where the match is weak. Rows give clone size only sometimes, using once, few, many, or a class for an expanded clone.

abundance,d_gene,j_gene,v_gene,CDR3aa,CDR3nt
few,TRBD1,TRBJ1-2,TRBV4-1,CASSPGQGKSSNYGYTF,TGCGCCAGCAGCCCCGGACAGGGTAAGAGTTCCAACTATGGCTACACCTTC
NA,TRBD1,TRBJ1-2,TRBV5-1,CASSLALGQVGYTF,TGCGCCAGCAGCTTGGCCCTGGGACAGGTTGGCTACACCTTC
NA,NA,TRBJ2-1,TRBV28,CASLGWGNEQFF,TGTGCCAGCCTTGGGTGGGGTAATGAGCAGTTCTTC
NA,TRBD2,TRBJ2-4,TRBV13,CASSLGRRGGQAKNIQYF,TGTGCCAGCAGCTTAGGCCGGCGGGGGGGGCAGGCCAAAAACATTCAGTACTTC
few,TRBD2,TRBJ2-1,TRBV4-3,CASSHQRGTRYYNEQFF,TGCGCCAGCAGCCACCAACGTGGGACTAGATACTACAATGAGCAGTTCTTC
NA,NA,TRBJ2-3,TRBV11-3,CASSRDTTQYF,TGTGCCAGCAGCCGGGACACTACGCAGTATTTT
NA,TRBD2,TRBJ2-3,TRBV7-2,CASNSLAVGTLGTDTQYF,TGTGCCAGCAACAGCCTAGCGGTGGGGACCTTGGGCACAGATACGCAGTATTTT
NA,NA,TRBJ2-5,TRBV12-3/TRBV12-4,CASSSRGLPVNNEQYF,TGTGCCAGCAGCTCAAGGGGACTGCCGGTAAACAATGAGCAGTACTTC
NA,NA,TRBJ1-5,TRBV12-3/TRBV12-4,CASSLAVVKGHQPQHF,TGTGCCAGCAGTTTAGCTGTAGTGAAGGGTCACCAGCCCCAGCATTTT
few,TRBD2,TRBJ2-7,TRBV7-2,CASSLELAAHHEQYF,TGTGCCAGCAGCTTAGAACTAGCGGCTCATCACGAGCAGTACTTC
NA,NA,TRBJ2-1,TRBV4-3,CVSSQELLYNEQFF,TGCGTCAGCAGCCAAGAACTTCTCTACAATGAGCAGTTCTTC
many,NA,TRBJ2-5,TRBV15,CATSREARREETQYF,TGTGCCACCAGCAGAGAGGCCAGGAGGGAAGAGACCCAGTACTTC
NA,NA,TRBJ2-3,TRBV20-1,CSARDPGPGISTDTQYF,TGCAGTGCTAGAGATCCAGGACCAGGGATAAGCACAGATACGCAGTATTTT
few,TRBD1,TRBJ2-4,TRBV6-5,CASSRTGLNIQYF,TGTGCCAGCAGTCGGACAGGGCTTAACATTCAGTACTTC
few,TRBD2,TRBJ2-1,TRBV10-3,CAISEANSGSSYNEQFF,TGTGCCATCAGCGAGGCTAATAGCGGGAGCTCCTACAATGAGCAGTTCTTC
few,TRBD2,TRBJ2-7,TRBV11-2,CASSFGRAFYEQYF,TGTGCCAGCAGCTTCGGGAGGGCGTTCTACGAGCAGTACTTC
NA,NA,TRBJ2-1,TRBV7-2,CASSLGTDRNEQFF,TGTGCCAGCAGCTTAGGGACAGACCGCAATGAGCAGTTCTTC
few,NA,TRBJ1-4,TRBV5-1,CASSWTAGISNEKLFF,TGCGCCAGCAGCTGGACAGCGGGAATCTCTAATGAAAAACTGTTTTTT
NA,TRBD2,TRBJ2-5,TRBV2,CASRGQREQETQYF,TGTGCCAGCAGGGGCCAGCGGGAGCAAGAGACCCAGTACTTC
few,NA,TRBJ1-6,TRBV20-1,CSAGRGGRQNSPLHF,TGCAGTGCTGGGAGGGGGGGACGACAGAACTCACCCCTCCACTTT
NA,NA,TRBJ2-7,TRBV7-2,CASSEGGRNYEQYF,TGTGCCAGCAGCGAAGGTGGGAGGAACTACGAGCAGTACTTC
few,TRBD1,TRBJ1-2,TRBV9,CASSRGTGPNYGYTF,TGTGCCAGCAGCCGCGGGACAGGTCCTAACTATGGCTACACCTTC
NA,NA,TRBJ1-5,TRBV29-1,CSVGNGLDQPQHF,TGCAGCGTTGGGAACGGCCTGGATCAGCCCCAGCATTTT
few,TRBD2,TRBJ2-4,TRBV6-2/TRBV6-3,CASSPAGVGKNIQYF,TGTGCCAGCAGCCCAGCGGGAGTAGGCAAAAACATTCAGTACTTC
NA,NA,TRBJ2-3,TRBV29-1,CSARRGIAKTDTQYF,TGCAGCGCCCGTAGGGGGATAGCAAAGACAGATACGCAGTATTTT
few,NA,TRBJ1-1,TRBV7-9,CASRTGAGTEAFF,TGTGCCAGCAGGACGGGTGCGGGCACTGAAGCTTTCTTT
few,NA,TRBJ1-1,TRBV29-1,CSVGRTNTEAFF,TGCAGCGTTGGACGGACGAACACTGAAGCTTTCTTT
NA,TRBD2,TRBJ2-1,TRBV12-3/TRBV12-4,CASRPGLEAEQFF,TGTGCCAGCAGGCCGGGACTAGAGGCTGAGCAGTTCTTC
NA,TRBD2,TRBJ2-1,TRBV28,CASSLRGGRAGHEQFF,TGTGCCAGCAGTTTACGGGGCGGGAGGGCTGGCCATGAGCAGTTCTTC
few,TRBD1,TRBJ1-1,TRBV7-9,CASSPGGRGNTEAFF,TGTGCCAGCAGCCCAGGGGGCCGGGGGAACACTGAAGCTTTCTTT
few,TRBD1,TRBJ1-5,TRBV20-1,CSARGGYGQGMQPQHF,TGCAGTGCTAGAGGAGGGTATGGACAGGGAATGCAGCCCCAGCATTTT
NA,TRBD2,TRBJ2-1,TRBV20-1,CSARLAGTNEQFF,TGCAGTGCCCGACTAGCGGGAACAAATGAGCAGTTCTTC
NA,NA,TRBJ2-1,TRBV5-6,CVSSSGVDEQFF,TGTGTCAGCAGCTCAGGGGTCGATGAGCAGTTCTTC
few,TRBD2,TRBJ2-5,TRBV7-2,CASSLGTSGARGTQYF,TGTGCCAGCAGCTTGGGGACTAGCGGGGCGCGTGGGACCCAGTACTTC
NA,NA,TRBJ1-1,TRBV28,CASSSILGLNTEAFF,TGTGCCAGCAGTTCCATTCTGGGGTTGAACACTGAAGCTTTCTTT
many,NA,TRBJ2-5,TRBV5-6,CASSLDIVGTEETQYF,TGTGCCAGCAGCTTGGATATTGTAGGGACCGAAGAGACCCAGTACTTC
few,TRBD2,TRBJ2-1,TRBV29-1,CSVDLAGAHKFF,TGCAGCGTTGATCTAGCGGGAGCGCATAAGTTCTTC
many,NA,TRBJ2-1,TRBV5-1,CASSTGAAEQFF,TGCGCCAGCAGTACGGGTGCAGCGGAGCAGTTCTTC
NA,NA,TRBJ1-1,TRBV9,CASSVDGVMNTEAFF,TGTGCCAGCAGCGTAGACGGAGTAATGAACACTGAAGCTTTCTTT
NA,NA,TRBJ1-6,TRBV2,CASSELGRRVNSPLHF,TGTGCCAGCAGTGAACTGGGACGGAGGGTTAATTCACCCCTCCACTTT
NA,NA,TRBJ2-4,TRBV15,CATSYGADLAKNIQYF,TGTGCCACCAGCTACGGAGCAGACCTAGCCAAAAACATTCAGTACTTC
NA,NA,TRBJ2-5,TRBV6-5,CATRGRRVQETQYF,TGTGCCACCCGAGGACGCCGCGTCCAAGAGACCCAGTACTTC
NA,NA,TRBJ2-1,TRBV10-3,CAISGTPRLDEQFF,TGTGCCATCAGTGGTACCCCGAGGTTGGATGAGCAGTTCTTC
NA,NA,TRBJ1-5,TRBV5-1,CASSSWRVNQPQHF,TGCGCCAGCAGCTCGTGGAGGGTCAATCAGCCCCAGCATTTT
few,TRBD2,TRBJ2-2,TRBV20-1,CSARDRLAGYTGELFF,TGCAGTGCTAGAGATAGGCTAGCGGGTTACACCGGGGAGCTGTTTTTT
NA,NA,TRBJ2-3,TRBV3-1,CASSHRPDTQYF,TGTGCCAGCAGCCATCGACCAGATACGCAGTATTTT
NA,TRBD1,TRBJ2-1,TRBV4-1,CASSRQGADNEQFF,TGCGCCAGCAGCAGACAGGGGGCTGACAATGAGCAGTTCTTC
NA,TRBD2,TRBJ2-2,TRBV5-1,CASSSLAGDPAGELFF,TGCGCCAGCAGCTCACTAGCGGGAGATCCTGCCGGGGAGCTGTTTTTT
NA,NA,TRBJ1-2,TRBV6-4,CASSYTGTAGYGYTF,TGTGCCAGCAGTTATACTGGGACGGCTGGCTATGGCTACACCTTC
NA,NA,TRBJ2-1,TRBV7-2,CASSLAQAGEQFF,TGTGCCAGCAGCTTAGCCCAGGCAGGTGAGCAGTTCTTC
few,NA,TRBJ2-7,TRBV7-2,CASSLVGGASPPEYF,TGTGCCAGCAGCTTAGTAGGTGGCGCCAGTCCCCCGGAGTACTTC
few,TRBD1,TRBJ2-7,TRBV20-1,CSATYVGGDFSYEQYF,TGCAGTGCTACCTATGTAGGGGGCGATTTCTCCTACGAGCAGTACTTC
many,NA,TRBJ2-5,TRBV25-1,CASTSGGGRETQYF,TGTGCCAGCACCAGCGGTGGAGGTCGGGAGACCCAGTACTTC
NA,TRBD2,TRBJ2-3,TRBV29-1,CSVEQRERTDTQYF,TGCAGCGTCGAGCAGCGGGAGAGGACAGATACGCAGTATTTT
NA,NA,TRBJ1-1,TRBV18,CASSSGRDGTEAFF,TGTGCCAGCTCATCAGGACGAGACGGGACTGAAGCTTTCTTT
many,NA,TRBJ2-7,TRBV29-1,CSVEDLTGNEQYF,TGCAGCGTTGAAGATCTTACCGGGAACGAGCAGTACTTC
few,NA,TRBJ1-2,TRBV12-3/TRBV12-4,CASSLRTLSGYTF,TGTGCCAGCAGTTTAAGGACCCTATCTGGCTACACCTTC
NA,NA,TRBJ2-7,TRBV18,CASSPRDLYEQYF,TGTGCCAGCTCACCAAGGGACCTCTACGAGCAGTACTTC